The T cell receptor (beta chain) described here comes from a study of shared clonotypes between healthy human individuals (dated by TCRdb to 2020 to 2021). Study-level background: A couple of women and three men aged 18 to 49 years were included in the cohort. Libraries were prepared and TCR repertoires were sequenced by different laboratories using diverse techniques, in order to increase sequencing depth and limit assay-specific biases. For each donor, three plates each were used for CD4 naive and CD4 memory, two plates were used for CD8 naive, and one plate was used for CD8 memory. Each donor's leukapheresis produced roughly between about 0.8 and 10 billion PBMCs. To estimate repertoire size and how much clonotype sharing occurs between individuals, the study deeply sequenced the blood TCR repertoires of 4 to 6 healthy adults. The research as a whole found: Across a handful of donors, around 5% of naive CD4, approximately 4% of naive CD8, roughly 2.3% of memory CD4, and roughly 0.41% of memory CD8 clonotypes were shared. Naive subsets generally had larger estimated clonotype richness than memory subsets did. Higher generation probabilities were observed for clonotypes shared by all four sorted-subset donors than for non-shared clonotypes. The small number of donors limited the genetic and exposure-history diversity represented. Based on pairwise subsampling, the degree of clonotype sharing among donors was expected to be affected by sequencing depth. Even with the large sequencing depth, rarefaction of the sorted-subset datasets indicated that sequencing was incomplete. Sampling was restricted to blood, and TCR repertoires in tissue are likely to differ from TCR repertoires in blood.

Using the deep immunoSEQ assay, multiplex PCR amplified TCR CDR3 regions from genomic DNA. Extracted genomic DNA from each cell subset was spread evenly across all wells of several immunoSEQ 96-well plates, with each plate serving as a replicate. For sorted subsets, roughly 0.2 ug genomic DNA, equal to 30,000 to 35,000 T cell genomes, was loaded into each replicate PCR. Purified libraries were quantified with a Qubit 3.0 fluorometer, sized on a Bioanalyzer 2100, and re-quantified with the KAPA Library Quantification kit. Every immunoSEQ 96-well plate was sequenced on a separate single-read 150-cycle Illumina NextSeq 550 flow cell. Regarding the original processing steps: Because the immunoSEQ output held only junctional sequences and lacked quality scores, the filtering could not match the filtering applied to full-length reads. To assign V/J genes and CDR3, sequences were annotated against IMGT germline references using PyIR, a Python wrapper for IgBLAST v1.9. Any read was removed if the V/J assignment was weak (E-value above 1e-6), the CDR3 was missing, or the read contained stop codons, out-of-frame junctions, or ambiguous translated residues. A V3J clonotype was defined by an identical inferred V gene, J gene, and CDR3 amino acid sequence. Percentage overlap between repertoires was calculated by dividing the number of shared unique clonotypes by the size of the smaller repertoire. Richness of each repertoire was evaluated using RTK rarefaction, the Chao1 estimator, and Recon v2.1 estimates of unobserved clonotypes. OLGA was used to compute generation probabilities for all TCRbeta clonotypes that the gDNA method yielded from several donors. TCRdb limited this immuneACCESS table to in-frame rearrangements with V and J called. A share of clones is missing; checked studies link under half to unresolved V genes, and the rest is unexplained. V, J and clone size were drawn from that table, and D and trimming were deduced from the DNA. Counted in this sample were over a million clones; roughly 74% of them appeared once. More than 0.5% of the sample comes from the top ten.

The CDR3 numbers 12 residues from cysteine through phenylalanine. The read is trimmed to its CDR3 DNA, 36 bases read in frame from base 1. The V and J ends are trimmed by 10 bases and 5 bases, leaving 13 bases between them. From the germline V gene (reference sequence), CDR1 is WNHNN and CDR2 is SYGVQD. The donors were healthy, HIV-negative adults who had no recently reported acute infections or vaccinations. All donors were Caucasian adults living in Nashville, Tennessee, USA. CD4+ T cells were enriched through magnetic negative selection, after which naive cells were positively selected on CD45RA and the remaining negative fraction served as the memory subset. Blood was obtained by leukapheresis, after which PBMCs were separated by Ficoll-Histopaque density gradient centrifugation and cryopreserved in liquid nitrogen vapor phase. Purity and quantity of every magnetically sorted T cell population were checked by analytical flow cytometry. From each sorted fraction, genomic DNA was isolated and quantified by UV absorbance on a Nanodrop 2000c.

To note about this clone: It has no known antigen specificity. No much larger clone is present one base from it, and per-base qualities are unavailable.

Recombination joined TRBV10-1 with TRBJ2-3; no D gene can be assigned with confidence. The origin of this receptor is a man between 18 and 35 years old in good health. Some clones in this sample may be carry-over from other donors' samples. Sequencing was performed on memory CD4+ T cells from PBMCs. The cell subset or site label here, explained by the study, means: CD45RA-negative fraction. The sequenced DNA is TGCGCCACCGGCGGTCCGGGAGATACGCAGTATTTT. It is translated as CATGGPGDTQYF.